This T cell receptor beta chain was obtained from a study of shared clonotypes between healthy human individuals. Study-level results: Relative to memory subsets, naive subsets generally showed larger estimated richness. Blood was the sole source, and tissue repertoires probably differ.

Every donor, a Caucasian adult, lived in Nashville, Tennessee. The assay ran at deep level. Sequencing used immunoSEQ multiplex PCR; TCRdb keeps in-frame clones, though not all of them. The repertoire holds approximately 2.1 million clones, with just over 90% as singletons. Comment on this clone: Its cognate antigen is unknown.

The source material was naive CD4+ T cells from PBMCs. Sample subset: CD45RA+ positively selected. This sequence originates from a man between 18 and 29 years old in good health. Some clones in this sample may be carry-over from other donors' samples.

DNA for the CDR3: TGTGCCAGCCGTCGGGGTGGTGCTGAAGCTTTCTTT. Amino acids: CASRRGGAEAFF. J is TRBJ1-1 and V is TRBV19; no clear D gene. This CDR3 is 12 amino acids long. CDR1 LNHDA and CDR2 SQIVND come from the germline V gene (reference sequence). Trimming cost V 9 bases and J 6 bases, with 14 bases left between them. The full variable domain, in which reference TRBV19 and TRBJ1-1 provide the parts outside the CDR3, is DGGITQSPKYLFRKEGQNVTLSCEQNLNHDAMYWYRQDPGQGLRLIYYSQIVNDFQKGDIAEGYSVSREKKESFPLTVTSAQKNPTAFYLCASRRGGAEAFFGQGTRLTVV.